This TCR beta chain was profiled in a study of cytomegalovirus exposure and HLA in healthy donors. Study conclusions and caveats: A cluster of highly shared sequence variants was likely a sequencing artifact.

A remark on this clone: Its antigen is not known.

J was trimmed by 5 bases and V by 4 bases; bases with no gene match: 3. This CDR3 is 15 amino acids long. Germline V gene data show CDR1 as MGHRA and CDR2 as YSYEKL. PCR used 60 Vbeta primers and 13 Jbeta primers. Here immunoSEQ multiplex PCR was the method, and the copy in TCRdb shows in-frame clones only, minus some. Of tens of thousands of clones in the sample, around 79% were seen once. The V and J genes are TRBV4-1 and TRBJ2-5, with TRBD2 matching 14 bases. This sequence originates from a man in his forties in good health and CMV-seronegative. The specimen was PBMCs. The CDR3 is CASSRRLAGGETQYF. In DNA, the CDR3 is TGCGCCAGCAGCCGACGACTAGCGGGAGGGGAGACCCAGTACTTC.